These 5 T cell receptor beta chains share one sample of origin, sequenced in a study of control samples from healthy donors and cancer patients. Sequencing used immunoSEQ multiplex PCR; TCRdb keeps in-frame clones, though not all of them. Found here are about 170,000 clones, roughly 91% of them singletons; the top ten hold about 1.6%. The sequencing input was blood. The receptors were gathered from a woman under 40 in good health.

This chain joins TRBV7-3 and TRBJ2-2, with 8 bases aligning to TRBD1. This CDR3 has 15 residues. Per the germline V gene, CDR1 is SGHTA and CDR2 is FQGTGA. The ends lost 1 base at V and 3 bases at J; junction bases unmatched: 1. Here the CDR3 DNA reads TGTGCCAGCAGCTTAAAGGACAGGGACACCGGGGAGCTGTTTTTT. Amino acid sequence: CASSLKDRDTGELFF.

This clone was counted between two and nine times. Other DNA sequences in the same sample also yield this CDR3. This chain uses TRBV6-4 with TRBJ2-3, with 10 bases identical to TRBD1. Looked up from germline, CDR1 is MRHNA and CDR2 is SNTAGT. This CDR3 contains 14 residues. V dropped 3 bases and J dropped 6; count of bases not matched to a gene: 3. The CDR3 loop is CASSEGQGSDTQYF. The CDR3, as DNA: TGTGCCAGCAGTGAGGGACAGGGGTCTGATACGCAGTATTTT.

The CDR3 loop reads CASSLGLAGGEEQFF. The CDR3 DNA follows: TGTGCCAGCAGCCTCGGACTAGCGGGAGGTGAGGAGCAGTTCTTC. V gene TRBV7-9 combines with J gene TRBJ2-1, with TRBD2 matching over 14 bases. J lost 10 bases, V lost 5 bases, and 7 bases had no gene match. This CDR3 region has 15 residues. The V gene's germline CDR1 is SEHNR and CDR2 FQNEAQ (reference sequence).

This sequence joins TRBV7-2 and TRBJ2-5, with TRBD2 identical over 10 bases. Germline CDR1 SGHTA, CDR2 FQGNSA. CDR3 length: 15 residues. Trimming at V came to 1 base and at J to 4 bases, leaving 3 bases not matched to a gene. CDR3 sequence reads: CASSLGSGRVETQYF. The CDR3 DNA follows: TGTGCCAGCAGCTTAGGCAGCGGGAGGGTAGAGACCCAGTACTTC.

This CDR3 reads CASSLTGHRDSPLHF. CDR3 in DNA: TGTGCCAGCAGCTTAACAGGCCATCGGGATTCACCCCTCCACTTT. The rearrangement uses TRBV7-9 and TRBJ1-6; TRBD1 is a possible D gene (5 bases). The germline V and J ends were trimmed by 2 bases and 8 bases, with 13 bases remaining between them. CDR1 and CDR2 from the germline V gene are SEHNR and FQNEAQ (reference sequence). This CDR3 region has 15 residues.